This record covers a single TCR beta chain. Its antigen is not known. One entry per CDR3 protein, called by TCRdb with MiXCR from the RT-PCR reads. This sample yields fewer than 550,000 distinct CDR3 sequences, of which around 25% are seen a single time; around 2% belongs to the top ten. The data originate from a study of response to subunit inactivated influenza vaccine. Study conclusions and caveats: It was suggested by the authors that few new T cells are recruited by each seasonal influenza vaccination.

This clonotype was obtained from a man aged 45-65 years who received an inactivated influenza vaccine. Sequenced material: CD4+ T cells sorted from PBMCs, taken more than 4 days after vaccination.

The CDR3 sequence: CASSQGAAGKEFF. The CDR3 DNA reads as TGTGCCAGCAGCCAAGGGGCAGCGGGAAAGGAGTTCTTC. The chain couples TRBV7-2 to TRBJ2-1, with 7 bases lining up with TRBD2. The germline V gene has CDR1 SGHTA and CDR2 FQGNSA. Trimming at V came to 5 bases and at J to 14 bases, leaving 12 bases not matched to a gene. This CDR3 is 13 amino acids long.